The entry below gives a single T cell receptor beta chain sequence along with its context. The germline V gene has CDR1 MNHEY and CDR2 SMNVEV (reference sequence). J was trimmed by 5 bases and V by 8 bases; bases with no gene match: 14. This CDR3 contains 16 residues. This sample was included in a study of blood T cell repertoires in COVID-19. Generated by immunoSEQ multiplex PCR, the TCRdb table keeps only in-frame clones and is missing some. The sample has some 170,000 clones; around four fifths are singletons. The chain links TRBV27 to TRBJ1-2; TRBD1 matches at 10 bases. The specimen sequenced was peripheral blood. This TCR came from a woman at least 80 years old with active or convalescent COVID-19. CDR3 loop: CASCSPAGQGIYGYTF. The CDR3 DNA is TGTGCCAGCTGCTCTCCAGCGGGACAGGGGATTTATGGCTACACCTTC.